Listed here are 26 T cell receptor beta chains from one sample, sequenced in a study of regulatory T cells in long-lasting Graves disease. Described time point: newly diagnosed GD, antithyroid drugs for less than 3 months. PBMC RNA was the source of the TCR library. Construction of the TCR beta libraries employed iRepertoire HTBI primers in conjunction with Arm-PCR of CDR3 regions. TCRdb reanalysed the multiplex PCR reads using MiXCR and keeps one entry per CDR3 protein. The repertoire has about 620,000 distinct CDR3 sequences, roughly 15% of them found once; the top ten carry 18%. In addition, the sample was reused for a study of T cells in Graves' hyperthyroidism and ophthalmopathy.

The sequenced sample was peripheral blood mononuclear cells (PBMCs), obtained at new diagnosis, from a patient treated with antithyroid drugs. Source of these receptors: a woman in her 30s with Graves disease.

In the case of this clonotype: This clone may be a read error of a much larger clone one base away. The V gene is TRBV5-1, the J gene TRBJ2-1, with 12 nucleotides matching TRBD2. The germline gives CDR1 SGHRS, CDR2 YFSETQ. The CDR3 has 15 amino acids. The J segment lost 5 bases and the V segment lost 4 bases, leaving 4 bases of the junction unmatched. The CDR3 region has the DNA TGCGCCAGCAGCCGGACTAGCGGGGCACACAATGAGCAGTTCTTC. Translating gives CASSRTSGAHNEQFF.

V and J are TRBV6-1 and TRBJ2-5; unclear D gene. The CDR3 is made up of 12 amino acids. In germline, CDR1 is MNHNS, CDR2 SASEGT. Trimming pared 5 bases from V and 7 bases from J, leaving 11 bases between. In DNA form, the CDR3 reads TGTGCCAGCAGTCAACCTCTGGGGACCCAGTACTTC. It is translated as CASSQPLGTQYF.

This clonotype was counted at least ten times. The DNA of the CDR3 is TGTGCCAGCAGTGAACAGGGACAGATTAATTCACCCCTCCACTTT. It codes for CASSEQGQINSPLHF. This rearrangement joins TRBV2 to TRBJ1-6; TRBD1 matches at 7 bases. The CDR3 sequence is 15 residues long. V was clipped by 2 bases and J by 6 bases; unmatched bases: 4. Per the germline V gene, CDR1 is SNHLY and CDR2 is FYNNEI.

The rearrangement links TRBV9 to TRBJ1-3, with TRBD1 identical over 7 bases. Germline loops: CDR1 SGDLS, CDR2 YYNGEE. The CDR3 loop spans 15 amino acids. V was clipped by 3 bases and J by 4 bases; unmatched bases: 7. The CDR3 nucleotides read TGTGCCAGCAGCGAGGGATCGACAGGGGGAAACACCATATATTTT. This translates into CASSEGSTGGNTIYF.

The table lists this clonotype with a few counts. The rearrangement uses TRBV29-1 and TRBJ2-7, with 8 bases fitting TRBD1. V shed 6 bases and J 3 bases; nucleotides not matched to a gene: 7. Germline lookup yields CDR1 SQVTM and CDR2 ANQGSEA. The CDR3 runs 13 residues. The CDR3 spells CSVMTGANYEQYF. The CDR3 bases are TGCAGCGTAATGACAGGGGCGAACTACGAGCAGTACTTC.

At least ten counts were recorded for this clonotype. J is TRBJ2-1 and V is TRBV28, with D unresolved. Looked up from germline, CDR1 is MDHEN and CDR2 is SYDVKM. The CDR3 covers 14 residues. Trimming left V 5 bases short and J 3 bases short, with 11 bases between. The CDR3 DNA reads as TGTGCCAGCAGTACCGCGGCTGGCTACAATGAGCAGTTCTTC. Its protein is CASSTAAGYNEQFF.

This clonotype occurred many times. The V call is TRBV7-2, the J call TRBJ2-5, with 7 bases that match TRBD2. Germline CDR1 reads SGHTA; CDR2 reads FQGNSA. The V gene end was trimmed by 0 bases and the J gene end by 4 bases; junction bases not matched to a gene: 5. The CDR3 runs to 15 residues. CDR3 loop: CASSLAGGPSETQYF. CDR3 coding DNA: TGTGCCAGCAGCTTAGCGGGAGGGCCCTCAGAGACCCAGTACTTC.

This clonotype was picked up a small number of times. The CDR3 reads CASSQGAESNEQFF. The DNA of the CDR3 is TGTGCCAGCAGTCAGGGGGCAGAATCGAATGAGCAGTTCTTC. V usage is TRBV6-4 and J usage is TRBJ2-1; TRBD1 matches 8 bases. The CDR3 length is 14 residues. V trimming: 5 bases; J trimming: 7 bases; junction bases outside the gene matches: 7. CDR1 MRHNA and CDR2 SNTAGT come from the germline V gene.

This clonotype was observed a handful of times. The rearrangement links TRBV4-1 to TRBJ1-2, with 7 bases fitting TRBD1. The CDR3 totals 15 residues. With 2 bases clipped from V and 7 bases from J, the junction kept 10 bases outside the gene matches. Germline V gene lookup returns CDR1 MGHRA and CDR2 YSYEKL. The CDR3 sequence is CASSQMDRNHAGYTF. The CDR3 DNA is TGCGCCAGCAGCCAAATGGACAGGAACCACGCTGGCTACACCTTC.

This clonotype has just a few counts. This chain joins TRBV5-1 and TRBJ2-7, with D unclear. Looked up from germline, CDR1 is SGHRS and CDR2 is YFSETQ. The V end lost 4 bases, the J end lost 3 bases, and 14 bases lay between the germline ends. The CDR3 is 14 residues long. This CDR3 reads CASSPGPASYEQYF. In nucleotides, the CDR3 is TGCGCCAGCAGCCCTGGCCCGGCAAGCTACGAGCAGTACTTC.

This clonotype was found many times. The rearrangement uses TRBV11-1 and TRBJ2-3; D gene unclear. This CDR3 is built from 14 residues. V lost 7 bases to trimming and J lost 0 bases, with 11 bases between them. CDR1 and CDR2 from the germline V gene are SGHAT and FQDESV (reference sequence). The CDR3 spells CASTPLLSTDTQYF. The CDR3, as DNA: TGTGCCAGCACACCTCTTCTTAGCACAGATACGCAGTATTTT.

This clonotype was observed a few times. V and J are TRBV14 and TRBJ2-7; D ambiguous. Looked up from germline, CDR1 is SGHDN and CDR2 is FVKESK. The CDR3 sequence is 14 residues long. V was clipped by 2 bases and J by 0 bases, with 8 bases between them. DNA for the CDR3: TGTGCCAGCAGCCAACAGCCAACCTCCTACGAGCAGTACTTC. Protein product: CASSQQPTSYEQYF. The full variable domain, its missing parts supplied by reference TRBV14 and TRBJ2-7, is EAGVTQFPSHSVIEKGQTVTLRCDPISGHDNLYWYRRVMGKEIKFLLHFVKESKQDESGMPNNRFLAERTGGTYSTLKVQPAELEDSGVYFCASSQQPTSYEQYFGPGTRLTVT.

On this clonotype: This likely stems from a read error, as it lies one base from a far larger clone. The genes are TRBV12-3 or TRBV12-4 and TRBJ2-5, with 8 bases identical to TRBD2. The end of the DNA is better explained by TRBJ2-1, so the J call may be wrong. This CDR3 has 17 amino acids. In DNA, the CDR3 is TGTGCCAGCAGTCTTGAAGTGGGCAGCGGGAGAGGCAATGAGCAGTTCTTC. Translating it yields CASSLEVGSGRGNEQFF.

This clonotype was seen a handful of times. This sequence joins TRBV19 and TRBJ2-2, with TRBD1 matching 9 bases. CDR3 length equals 16 residues. The germline V gene has CDR1 LNHDA and CDR2 SQIVND (reference sequence). J lost 5 bases, V lost 4 bases, and 8 bases had no gene match. CDR3 sequence (DNA): TGTGCCAGTAGTAGTTCCGGGACAGGGCAAACCGGGGAGCTGTTTTTT. Encoded protein: CASSSSGTGQTGELFF.

J is TRBJ2-3 and V is TRBV7-6, with TRBD1 identical over 7 bases. Trimming took 4 bases from V and 2 from J; bases not matched to a gene: 12. Per germline, CDR1 SGHVS and CDR2 FNYEAQ. The CDR3 has 17 amino acids. The CDR3 bases are TGTGCCAGCAGCTCCCATTTAACAGGGGCATCCACAGATACGCAGTATTTT. This sequence encodes CASSSHLTGASTDTQYF. Using reference TRBV7-6 and TRBJ2-3 for the parts outside the CDR3, the full variable domain is GAGVSQSPRYKVTKRGQDVALRCDPISGHVSLYWYRQALGQGPEFLTYFNYEAQQDKSGLPNDRFSAERPEGSISTLTIQRTEQRDSAMYRCASSSHLTGASTDTQYFGPGTRLTVL.

This clonotype has a count of ten or more. Here the CDR3 DNA reads TGTGCCAGCAGCCCGTCGGTCCCGTATGGCTACACCTTC. It specifies CASSPSVPYGYTF. The V gene is TRBV11-2, the J gene TRBJ1-2; D call uncertain. CDR1 is SGHAT and CDR2 is FQNNGV in the germline V gene. V shed 5 bases and J shed 5 bases, with 12 bases lying between them. The CDR3 totals 13 residues.

This clonotype was found a few times. V usage is TRBV20-1 and J usage is TRBJ2-3; 7 bases are shared with TRBD1. The V gene's germline CDR1 is DFQATT and CDR2 SNEGSKA (reference sequence). J was trimmed by 4 bases and V by 4 bases; bases with no gene match: 5. This CDR3 spans 13 amino acids. This chain's CDR3 is CSAIEGAADTQYF. The DNA of the CDR3 is TGCAGTGCTATTGAGGGGGCGGCAGATACGCAGTATTTT.

This clonotype was seen a handful of times. The CDR3 DNA reads as TGTGCCAGCAGCCAAGTGGACAGGGGACTTAGCAATCAGCCCCAGCATTTT. This sequence encodes CASSQVDRGLSNQPQHF. The chain couples TRBV5-5 to TRBJ1-5; TRBD1 aligns across 9 bases. The length of the CDR3 is 17 residues. V lost 4 bases and J lost 0; bases outside the gene matches: 8. Germline CDR1 reads SGHKS; CDR2 reads YYEKEE (reference sequence).

The chain carries TRBV9 and TRBJ2-2, with 8 bases matching TRBD1. J was trimmed by 5 bases and V by 4 bases; bases with no gene match: 7. Looked up from germline, CDR1 is SGDLS and CDR2 is YYNGEE. The CDR3 is 15 amino acids. The CDR3 loop reads CASSTHRGVTGELFF. The CDR3 bases are TGTGCCAGCAGCACCCACAGGGGGGTAACCGGGGAGCTGTTTTTT.

This clonotype was seen ten or more times. The chain uses TRBV7-2 and TRBJ2-2; D gene uncertain. CDR1 and CDR2 from the germline V gene are SGHTA and FQGNSA. The CDR3 consists of 14 residues. Trimming stripped 3 bases from V and 6 bases from J, with 11 bases between. In DNA form, the CDR3 reads TGTGCCAGCAGCTTCGGATCAATATCCGGGGAGCTGTTTTTT. This encodes CASSFGSISGELFF. The variable domain in full, with the rest retrieved from reference TRBV7-2 and TRBJ2-2, is GAGVSQSPSNKVTEKGKDVELRCDPISGHTALYWYRQSLGQGLEFLIYFQGNSAPDKSGLPSDRFSAERTGGSVSTLTIQRTQQEDSAVYLCASSFGSISGELFFGEGSRLTVL.

This clonotype was recorded many times. The chain recombines TRBV29-1 with TRBJ1-1; weak D call: TRBD1 (6 bases). The V and J ends lost 7 bases and 0 bases respectively, with 6 bases between them. Germline-derived CDR1 and CDR2 are SQVTM and ANQGSEA. This CDR3 region has 11 residues. The CDR3 loop is CSGQVNTEAFF. CDR3 in DNA: TGCAGCGGACAGGTGAACACTGAAGCTTTCTTT.

This clonotype occurred a few times. This chain links TRBV5-5 with TRBJ2-2, with 8 bases matching TRBD1. J gave up 6 bases and V 4 bases, and 11 bases lay outside the gene matches. Per germline, CDR1 SGHKS and CDR2 YYEKEE (reference sequence). The CDR3 spans 16 residues. The CDR3 region is CASSLRGHQTSGELFF. CDR3 nucleotides: TGTGCCAGCAGCCTCAGGGGGCATCAGACATCCGGGGAGCTGTTTTTT.

This clonotype showed up many times. The chain joins TRBV7-9 to TRBJ2-3, with D possibly TRBD2 on 6 matching bases. V was clipped by 5 bases and J by 2 bases, with 11 bases between them. This CDR3 contains 14 residues. The germline V gene encodes CDR1 SEHNR and CDR2 FQNEAQ (reference sequence). The CDR3 protein is CASSLSGPTDTQYF. CDR3 sequence (DNA): TGTGCCAGCAGCCTTAGCGGACCCACAGATACGCAGTATTTT.

This chain links TRBV18 with TRBJ1-3, with 10 bases that match TRBD1. The CDR3 covers 18 residues. The V and J ends lost 0 bases and 0 bases, in that order; junction bases with no gene match: 5. Looked up from germline, CDR1 is KGHSH and CDR2 is LQKENI. The CDR3: CASSPPGTGAISGNTIYF. CDR3 bases: TGTGCCAGCTCACCACCTGGGACAGGGGCCATCTCTGGAAACACCATATATTTT.

This clonotype was detected ten times or more. The chain has TRBV3-1 and TRBJ1-1; D is perhaps TRBD1 (5 bases). The germline CDR1 and CDR2 sequences are LGHDT and YNNKEL (reference sequence). V lost 6 bases and J lost 4, with 12 bases in between. The length of the CDR3 is 13 residues. CDR3: CASSRGVGTEAFF. In DNA, the CDR3 is TGTGCCAGCAGTCGGGGGGTTGGCACTGAAGCTTTCTTT.

This chain uses TRBV28 with TRBJ1-4; possible D gene TRBD1, 5 bases. CDR1 and CDR2 (germline): MDHEN, SYDVKM. Trimming shortened V by 7 bases and J by 5 bases, and 11 bases separated the two germline ends. This CDR3 comprises 13 residues. CDR3 DNA: TGTGCCAGCACGGGACTCCTCAATGAAAAACTGTTTTTT. Amino acid sequence: CASTGLLNEKLFF.